This T cell receptor (beta chain) was documented in a study of cytomegalovirus exposure and HLA in healthy donors. Overall study findings and caveats: A cluster of highly shared sequence variants was likely a sequencing artifact. Researchers reportedly found TCR beta sequences accurately predicted most subjects' HLA-A and HLA-B alleles.

For this clone: Its antigen remains unknown.

The PCR employed 60 Vbeta primers together with 13 Jbeta primers. Generated by immunoSEQ multiplex PCR, the TCRdb table keeps only in-frame clones and is missing some. The repertoire holds 110,000 to 150,000 clones, with roughly 77% as singletons. The receptor was isolated from a man between 25 and 39 years old in good health and CMV-seronegative. The sequencing input was PBMCs.

Here the CDR3 reads CATSRVGEKHYEQYF. The CDR3 DNA follows: TGTGCCACCAGCAGAGTCGGAGAAAAACACTACGAGCAGTACTTC. The J gene is TRBJ2-7, the V gene TRBV15; D is unresolved. The CDR3 has 15 residues. Per the germline V gene, CDR1 is LNHNV and CDR2 is YYDKDF (reference sequence). Deletions cut 1 base from V and 3 bases from J, with 13 bases between.